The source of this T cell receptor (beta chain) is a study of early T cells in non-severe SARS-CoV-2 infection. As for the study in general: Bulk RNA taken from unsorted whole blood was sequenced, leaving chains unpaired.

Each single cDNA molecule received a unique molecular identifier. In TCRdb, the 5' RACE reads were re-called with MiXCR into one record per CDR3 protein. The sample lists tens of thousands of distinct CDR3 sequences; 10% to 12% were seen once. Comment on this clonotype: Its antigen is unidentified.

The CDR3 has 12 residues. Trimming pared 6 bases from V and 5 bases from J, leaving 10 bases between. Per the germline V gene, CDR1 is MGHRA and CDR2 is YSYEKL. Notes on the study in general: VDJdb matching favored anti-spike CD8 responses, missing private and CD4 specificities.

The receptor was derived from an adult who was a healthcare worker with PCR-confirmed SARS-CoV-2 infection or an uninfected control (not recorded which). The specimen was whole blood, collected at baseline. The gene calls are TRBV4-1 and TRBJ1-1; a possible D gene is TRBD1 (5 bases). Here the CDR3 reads CASRGRRTEAFF. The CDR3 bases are TGCGCCAGCAGGGGGCGTCGGACTGAAGCTTTCTTT.